This T cell receptor (beta chain) is from a study of T cell clones after liver transplantation. This CDR3 region has 14 residues. V was cut by 8 bases and J by 14 bases, with 25 bases left in between. CDR1 and CDR2 from the germline V gene are SNHLY and FYNNEI. Assay: immunoSEQ multiplex PCR; the TCRdb copy retains only in-frame clones and omits some. The table includes approximately 71,000 clones, 80% to 95% detected once. The J gene is TRBJ2-1, the V gene TRBV2; maybe TRBD2 (6 bases). Material: CD4+ T cells from blood, obtained around 25 months after liver transplant. The receptor was derived from a human patient who received a liver transplant. Some T cells may be graft donor cells. The DNA of the CDR3 is TGTGCCAGCGGCGTTGAAACTAGCCCCGGTTTTGAGTTCTTC. Amino acid sequence: CASGVETSPGFEFF.